This passage covers 8 T cell receptor beta chains from one sample sequenced in a study of T cell clonality in common variable immunodeficiency. Sequencing used immunoSEQ multiplex PCR; TCRdb keeps in-frame clones, though not all of them. There are about 30,000 clones in the sample, none observed a single time. What was sequenced was peripheral blood mononuclear cells. These receptors were collected from a person aged 18-70 years in good health.

In its sample, this clone was seen many times. The read ends 3 residues shy of where the CDR3 ends; the end is completed using the germline J gene. This chain links TRBV5-1 with TRBJ1-1, with no clear D. Trimming removed 6 bases at V and 1 base at J, with 4 bases between. CDR3 length: 11 amino acids. The germline CDR1 and CDR2 sequences are SGHRS and YFSETQ. CDR3 DNA (partial): TGCGCCAGCACCGGGAACACTGAA. It codes for CASTGNTE. The entire CDR3 is CASTGNTEAFF. The whole variable domain, filled in from reference TRBV5-1 and TRBJ1-1, reads KAGVTQTPRYLIKTRGQQVTLSCSPISGHRSVSWYQQTPGQGLQFLFEYFSETQRNKGNFPGRFSGRQFSNSRSEMNVSTLELGDSALYLCASTGNTEAFFGQGTRLTVV.

Details on this clone: With the read ending 3 residues before the CDR3 end, the germline J gene is used to fill in that end. The gene calls are TRBV19 and TRBJ1-1; D unclear. Germline V lookup: CDR1 LNHDA, CDR2 SQIVND (reference sequence). The V end was cut by 4 bases, the J end by 3 bases, with 12 bases between. The CDR3 runs 14 residues. The CDR3 reads CASSSELWDTEAFF. The CDR3 DNA, read in part, is TGTGCCAGTAGTAGTGAACTATGGGACACTGAA.

This clone was observed a few times. The DNA ends 3 residues before the CDR3 does, and the rest of the CDR3 is filled in from the germline J gene. The chain is built from TRBV20-1 and TRBJ1-5; D unresolved. Looked up from germline, CDR1 is DFQATT and CDR2 is SNEGSKA (reference sequence). Trimming pared 3 bases from V and 2 bases from J, leaving 11 bases between. CDR3 length: 14 amino acids. Partial CDR3 DNA: TGCAGTGCTAGTTTTACAGATGGCAATCAGCCC. Translating it yields CSASFTDGNQP. The CDR3 reads in full as CSASFTDGNQPQHF.

This clone was detected ten times or more. The observed sequence ends 3 residues before the CDR3 terminus, with the missing tail filled in from the germline J gene. V gene TRBV5-1 combines with J gene TRBJ1-2, with D maybe TRBD1 (6 bases). The CDR3 runs 13 residues. CDR1 is SGHRS, CDR2 YFSETQ, per germline. V was cut by 3 bases and J by 7 bases, with 13 bases left in between. The sequenced part of the CDR3 DNA is TGCGCCAGCAGCTCAGGGGTCTCTGGTGGC. Residues: CASSSGVSGG. The CDR3 in its entirety is CASSSGVSGGYTF.

This clone was seen many times. The sequenced fragment ends 3 residues before the CDR3 boundary, so the rest is inferred from the germline J gene. This chain connects TRBV5-1 to TRBJ1-5; D gene unclear. CDR3 length: 13 residues. V lost 1 base and J lost 5, with 7 bases in between. Germline V gives CDR1 SGHRS, CDR2 YFSETQ. The CDR3 loop reads CASSLSGDQPQHF. The CDR3 bases that were read are TGCGCCAGCAGCTTGTCCGGGGATCAGCCC. The complete variable domain, with remaining parts taken from reference TRBV5-1 and TRBJ1-5, reads KAGVTQTPRYLIKTRGQQVTLSCSPISGHRSVSWYQQTPGQGLQFLFEYFSETQRNKGNFPGRFSGRQFSNSRSEMNVSTLELGDSALYLCASSLSGDQPQHFGDGTRLSIL.

In its sample, this clone was seen many times. The read stops 3 residues short of the end of the CDR3; the missing end is completed from the germline J gene. This chain links TRBV5-1 with TRBJ2-3, with TRBD1 as a possible D gene (5 bases). This CDR3 comprises 14 residues. With 4 bases removed from V and 3 bases from J, the gap between germline ends came to 12 bases. Germline V gene lookup returns CDR1 SGHRS and CDR2 YFSETQ. The sequenced part of the CDR3 DNA is TGCGCCAGCAGCACCCTAAGGGGTACAGATACG. Translation: CASSTLRGTDT. The full CDR3 protein is CASSTLRGTDTQYF.

At least ten counts were recorded for this clone. The read ends 3 residues early relative to the CDR3; the germline J gene fills the gap. V usage is TRBV20-1 and J usage is TRBJ2-5; no definite D call. Looked up from germline, CDR1 is DFQATT and CDR2 is SNEGSKA (reference sequence). The CDR3 runs 14 residues. V lost 0 bases and J lost 3, with 11 bases in between. The CDR3 region is CSARDPGVEETQYF. The CDR3 bases that were read are TGCAGTGCTAGAGATCCAGGTGTAGAAGAGACC.

This clone was counted only a few times. The read ends 3 residues early relative to the CDR3; the germline J gene fills the gap. This sequence joins TRBV18 and TRBJ2-5; the match to TRBD2 covers 12 bases. The length of the CDR3 is 16 residues. The V gene's germline CDR1 is KGHSH and CDR2 LQKENI. CDR3 residues: CASSPLAGGPPDTQYF. The part of the CDR3 DNA that was read is TGTGCCAGCTCACCGCTAGCGGGGGGGCCCCCAGATACC.